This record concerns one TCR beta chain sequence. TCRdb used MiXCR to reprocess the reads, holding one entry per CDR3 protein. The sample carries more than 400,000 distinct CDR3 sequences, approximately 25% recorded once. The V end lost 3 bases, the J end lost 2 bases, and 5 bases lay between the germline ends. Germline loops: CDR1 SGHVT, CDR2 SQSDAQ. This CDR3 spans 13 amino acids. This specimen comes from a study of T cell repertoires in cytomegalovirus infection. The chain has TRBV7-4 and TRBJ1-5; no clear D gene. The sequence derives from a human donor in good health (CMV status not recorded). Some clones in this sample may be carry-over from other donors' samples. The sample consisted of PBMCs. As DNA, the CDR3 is TGTGCCAGCAGCTTTCCAGGCAATCAGCCCCAGCATTTT. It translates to CASSFPGNQPQHF.